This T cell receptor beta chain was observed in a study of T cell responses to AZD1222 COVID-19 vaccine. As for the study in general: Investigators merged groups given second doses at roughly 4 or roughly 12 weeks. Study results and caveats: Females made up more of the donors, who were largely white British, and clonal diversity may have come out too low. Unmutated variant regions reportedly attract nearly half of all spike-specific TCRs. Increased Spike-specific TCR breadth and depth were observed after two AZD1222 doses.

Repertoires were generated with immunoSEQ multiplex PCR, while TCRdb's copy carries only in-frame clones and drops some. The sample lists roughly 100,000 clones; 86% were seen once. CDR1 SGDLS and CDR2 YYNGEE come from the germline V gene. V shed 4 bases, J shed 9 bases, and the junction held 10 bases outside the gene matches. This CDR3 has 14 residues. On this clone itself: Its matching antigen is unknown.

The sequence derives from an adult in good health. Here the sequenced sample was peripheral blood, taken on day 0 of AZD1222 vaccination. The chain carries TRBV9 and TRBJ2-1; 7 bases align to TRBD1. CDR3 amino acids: CASSRTGTVGEQFF. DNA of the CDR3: TGTGCCAGCAGCAGAACCGGGACAGTCGGTGAGCAGTTCTTC.